A single sample gave rise to the 29 T cell receptor beta chains below, sequenced in a study of T cells after yellow fever vaccination. TCRdb itself ran the 5' RACE reads through MiXCR, one entry per CDR3 protein. The table has some 27,000 distinct CDR3 sequences, roughly 6.1% seen once. This specimen consisted of PBMCs, either bulk or a sorted T-cell subset (CD4+, CD8+, memory, or dextramer-sorted; not recorded which), obtained on the day of the yellow fever booster vaccination. The receptors derive from a man younger than 45 who received the YFV17D yellow fever vaccine.

This clonotype was observed a handful of times. The CDR3 loop reads CSARAGQGGKPQHF. The CDR3 bases are TGCAGTGCTAGAGCTGGACAGGGAGGCAAGCCCCAGCATTTT. The chain joins TRBV20-1 to TRBJ1-5, with 8 bases aligning to TRBD1. This CDR3 has 14 residues. V lost 1 base and J lost 8; bases outside the gene matches: 7. Germline loops: CDR1 DFQATT, CDR2 SNEGSKA (reference sequence).

The sample holds many counts of this clonotype. This chain joins TRBV27 and TRBJ2-2, with TRBD1 as a possible D gene (5 bases). Germline V gene sequence: CDR1 MNHEY, CDR2 SMNVEV (reference sequence). The germline V and J ends were trimmed by 3 bases and 4 bases, with 9 bases remaining between them. The CDR3 contains 14 residues. Here the CDR3 DNA reads TGTGCCAGCAGTTTTATCAGGGCCACCGGGGAGCTGTTTTTT. The encoded protein is CASSFIRATGELFF.

This clonotype was detected ten times or more. The chain recombines TRBV21-1 with TRBJ2-7; the table's D gene call, TRBD1, was not cross checked with the DNA. TRBV21-1 is noted as a pseudogene. The CDR3 is 16 amino acids. CDR3 DNA: TGTGCCAGCAGCAAAGTGGGGGCGGGAGGCTCCTACGAGCAGTACTTC. Translation gives CASSKVGAGGSYEQYF.

For this clonotype: This sequence may be a read error, since a much larger clone differs from it by one base. The gene calls are TRBV6-2 or TRBV6-3 and TRBJ2-5, with 15 nucleotides matching TRBD2. The CDR3 totals 18 residues. CDR1 and CDR2 from the germline V gene are MNHEY and SVGEGT. The CDR3 here is CTSSPGLAGGPDLETQYF. Written as DNA, the CDR3 is TGTACCAGCAGTCCCGGACTAGCGGGAGGGCCTGATTTAGAGACCCAGTACTTC.

This rearrangement joins TRBV15 to TRBJ2-4, with 9 nucleotides matching TRBD2. CDR1 is LNHNV and CDR2 is YYDKDF in the germline V gene (reference sequence). This CDR3 is built from 16 residues. V shed 3 bases and J 2 bases; nucleotides not matched to a gene: 5. The CDR3 is CATSSPSGITKNIQYF. In DNA, the CDR3 is TGTGCCACCAGCAGTCCTAGCGGGATAACCAAAAACATTCAGTACTTC.

This clonotype was counted many times. The rearrangement links TRBV6-2 or TRBV6-3 to TRBJ2-1; TRBD1 might be the D (5 bases). CDR3 size: 15 residues. The germline V and J ends were trimmed by 5 bases and 2 bases, with 13 bases remaining between them. The germline V gene has CDR1 MNHEY and CDR2 SVGEGT. CDR3: CASSVFTGPYNEQFF. CDR3 DNA sequence: TGTGCCAGCAGTGTCTTTACAGGCCCCTACAATGAGCAGTTCTTC.

This clonotype was picked up a small number of times. The CDR3 reads CASRADRRTFF. The CDR3 coding sequence is TGTGCCAGTAGGGCGGACAGGCGGACTTTCTTT. The V and J genes are TRBV19 and TRBJ1-1, with 7 bases that match TRBD1. The CDR3 is 11 residues long. J gave up 12 bases and V 6 bases, and 7 bases lay outside the gene matches. Looked up from germline, CDR1 is LNHDA and CDR2 is SQIVND (reference sequence). Supplemented by reference TRBV19 and TRBJ1-1, the full variable domain reads DGGITQSPKYLFRKEGQNVTLSCEQNLNHDAMYWYRQDPGQGLRLIYYSQIVNDFQKGDIAEGYSVSREKKESFPLTVTSAQKNPTAFYLCASRADRRTFFGQGTRLTVV.

This clonotype occurred a few times. The chain links TRBV3-1 to TRBJ2-1; D is ambiguous. This CDR3 contains 15 residues. V was cut by 3 bases and J by 3 bases, with 12 bases left in between. From germline, CDR1 is LGHDT and CDR2 YNNKEL (reference sequence). This chain's CDR3 is CASSHLGNVYNEQFF. CDR3 in DNA: TGTGCCAGCAGCCACTTGGGAAATGTCTACAATGAGCAGTTCTTC.

Concerning this clonotype: A much larger clonotype is one base distant, so this may be a read error. The rearrangement joins TRBV7-9 to TRBJ1-2; D is perhaps TRBD1 (5 bases). The CDR3 has 13 amino acids. Trimming removed 1 base from V and 13 bases from J, with 16 bases in between. In germline, CDR1 is SEHNR, CDR2 FQNEAQ (reference sequence). This CDR3 is CASSLDFGASGTF. The DNA for the CDR3 is TGTGCCAGCAGCTTAGATTTTGGGGCGTCTGGCACCTTC.

This clonotype has a handful of counts. The rearrangement joins TRBV12-3 or TRBV12-4 to TRBJ1-4, with D uncertain. CDR3 length: 15 residues. V was trimmed by 6 bases and J by 5 bases, leaving 16 bases between them. In DNA, the CDR3 is TGTGCCAGCAGCTCGGTCTCCGGGGTGAATGAAAAACTGTTTTTT. This sequence encodes CASSSVSGVNEKLFF.

The chain uses TRBV6-1 and TRBJ2-5; D may be TRBD2 (5 bases). CDR1 is MNHNS and CDR2 is SASEGT in the germline V gene. The CDR3 spans 15 residues. Trimming left V 7 bases short and J 4 bases short, with 19 bases between. CDR3 sequence (DNA): TGTGCCAGCACCCCAGATGCCGGCAGCGGAGAGACCCAGTACTTC. Its protein product is CASTPDAGSGETQYF.

This clonotype was seen many times. The chain couples TRBV27 to TRBJ1-2; D uncertain. V was cut by 0 bases and J by 4 bases, with 21 bases left in between. The CDR3 runs to 18 residues. Germline V gene sequence: CDR1 MNHEY, CDR2 SMNVEV (reference sequence). CDR3: CASSLSKEESALLYGYTF. DNA for the CDR3: TGTGCCAGCAGTTTATCGAAGGAGGAATCCGCACTACTCTATGGCTACACCTTC.

This clonotype came up a few times. This chain links TRBV19 with TRBJ2-7; 7 bases match TRBD1. Germline-derived CDR1 and CDR2 are LNHDA and SQIVND (reference sequence). V was pared by 7 bases and J by 3 bases, with 6 bases of the junction left unmatched. The CDR3 extends over 13 amino acids. CDR3 coding DNA: TGTGCCAGTATGCGGACAGGCGGCTACGAGCAGTACTTC. It specifies CASMRTGGYEQYF.

In its sample, this clonotype was seen many times. The V call is TRBV5-1, the J call TRBJ1-1; 9 bases are a match to TRBD1. The length of the CDR3 is 16 residues. The trim removed 3 bases at V and 4 bases at J, leaving 10 bases unmatched. CDR1 is SGHRS, CDR2 YFSETQ, per germline. The CDR3 sequence is CASSSGTGSPFTEAFF. The DNA of the CDR3 is TGCGCCAGCAGCTCCGGGACAGGGTCTCCATTCACTGAAGCTTTCTTT.

As DNA, the CDR3 is TGCAGTGAACAAGGGGGGAAGACCTACGAGCAGTACTTC. It is translated as CSEQGGKTYEQYF. The rearrangement links TRBV20-1 to TRBJ2-7; TRBD1 or TRBD2 may be the D gene (6 bases each). Germline V gives CDR1 DFQATT, CDR2 SNEGSKA (reference sequence). V lost 7 bases, J lost 2 bases, and 15 bases lay in between. The CDR3 spans 13 residues.

Worth noting for this clonotype: Just one base apart from a much larger clone, this may be a read error. The chain couples TRBV11-2 to TRBJ2-1; the D gene is possibly TRBD1 (6 bases). The CDR3 has 15 residues. Germline CDR1 reads SGHAT; CDR2 reads FQNNGV. The CDR3: CASSLRQVDNKEQFF. CDR3 nucleotides: TGTGCCAGCAGCTTGAGACAGGTCGACAACAAAGAGCAGTTCTTC.

The sample holds many counts of this clonotype. The V and J genes are TRBV14 and TRBJ2-1; no reliable D call. V gave up 9 bases and J gave up 16 bases, with 31 bases separating them. The germline gives CDR1 SGHDN, CDR2 FVKESK. The CDR3 length is 15 residues. The CDR3 loop is CASPVQDATGFRGFF. In DNA, the CDR3 is TGTGCCAGTCCCGTCCAGGACGCCACGGGCTTTCGAGGATTCTTC.

This clonotype has ten or more counts. This chain links TRBV7-2 with TRBJ2-3; tentatively, D is TRBD2 (5 bases). The V gene lost 2 bases and the J gene lost 0 bases, with 9 bases spanning the gap. Germline V gene sequence: CDR1 SGHTA, CDR2 FQGNSA. This CDR3 comprises 15 residues. CDR3 in amino acids: CASSLSRASTDTQYF. DNA for the CDR3: TGTGCCAGCAGCTTATCGCGGGCTAGCACAGATACGCAGTATTTT. The full variable domain, its missing parts supplied by reference TRBV7-2 and TRBJ2-3, is GAGVSQSPSNKVTEKGKDVELRCDPISGHTALYWYRQSLGQGLEFLIYFQGNSAPDKSGLPSDRFSAERTGGSVSTLTIQRTQQEDSAVYLCASSLSRASTDTQYFGPGTRLTVL.

This clonotype was counted ten times or more. The genes are TRBV29-1 and TRBJ2-1, with D possibly being TRBD1 or TRBD2 (5 bases each). V lost 4 bases, J lost 2 bases, and 24 bases lay in between. The CDR3 length is 18 residues. CDR1 is SQVTM, CDR2 ANQGSEA, per germline. CDR3 sequence reads: CSVGTGQVLQRAYNEQFF. DNA for the CDR3: TGCAGCGTTGGCACGGGGCAGGTGTTACAAAGGGCCTACAATGAGCAGTTCTTC.

This clonotype was recorded at least ten times. The chain uses TRBV28 and TRBJ2-4; D gene uncertain. Germline-derived CDR1 and CDR2 are MDHEN and SYDVKM. Deletions cut 6 bases from V and 1 base from J, with 10 bases between. The CDR3 runs to 14 residues. The CDR3 DNA follows: TGTGCCAGCAGACCCCCAGGTGCCAAAAACATTCAGTACTTC. Its translation is CASRPPGAKNIQYF.

In its sample, this clonotype was seen many times. CDR3 sequence (DNA): TGTGCCAGCAGCTCGAATACTCTCAACATAGCCAAAAACATTCAGTACTTC. Protein sequence: CASSSNTLNIAKNIQYF. The rearrangement links TRBV7-8 to TRBJ2-4; D is ambiguous. Trimming took off 4 bases at V and 0 bases at J, with 16 bases between the two ends. The CDR3 covers 17 residues. Germline values: CDR1 SGHVS, CDR2 FQNEAQ.

This clonotype was seen many times. The V call is TRBV2, the J call TRBJ2-7; a weak D match, TRBD1 (6 bases). V gave up 8 bases and J gave up 4 bases, with 9 bases separating them. This CDR3 has 11 residues. The germline CDR1 and CDR2 sequences are SNHLY and FYNNEI. The CDR3 region is CASSTGYEQYF. CDR3 sequence (DNA): TGTGCCAGCTCGACAGGATACGAGCAGTACTTC.

This clonotype was recorded at least ten times. The chain carries TRBV6-2 or TRBV6-3 and TRBJ1-5; unclear D gene. Trimming removed 6 bases from V and 7 bases from J, with 16 bases in between. This CDR3 spans 14 amino acids. The germline gives CDR1 MNHEY, CDR2 SVGEGT. The CDR3 DNA reads TGTGCCAGCAGCAAGGGAGTCTCGGGACAGCCCCAGCATTTT. Protein: CASSKGVSGQPQHF.

This chain uses TRBV28 with TRBJ2-2; 9 bases are a match to TRBD1. Germline V CDR1 and CDR2: MDHEN, SYDVKM. The junction had 4 bases not matched to a gene; V was cut back by 6 bases and J by 2 bases. CDR3 length: 15 amino acids. The CDR3 nucleotides are TGTGCCAGCAGGAGGGACAGGGTAAACACCGGGGAGCTGTTTTTT. This gives the protein CASRRDRVNTGELFF. Full variable domain (outside the CDR3, taken from reference TRBV28 and TRBJ2-2): DVKVTQSSRYLVKRTGEKVFLECVQDMDHENMFWYRQDPGLGLRLIYFSYDVKMKEKGDIPEGYSVSREKKERFSLILESASTNQTSMYLCASRRDRVNTGELFFGEGSRLTVL.

This clonotype was seen ten or more times. The J gene is TRBJ1-5, the V gene TRBV7-8; D is ambiguous. The CDR3 loop spans 14 amino acids. The germline V and J ends were trimmed by 1 base and 4 bases, with 8 bases remaining between them. Germline assignment: CDR1 SGHVS and CDR2 FQNEAQ. The CDR3 nucleotides read TGTGCCAGCAGCTTAGTAACAGCTAATCAGCCCCAGCATTTT. Translating gives CASSLVTANQPQHF.

The chain couples TRBV27 to TRBJ2-2; 7 bases are a match to TRBD1. The CDR3 is 15 amino acids. CDR1 is MNHEY and CDR2 is SMNVEV in the germline V gene (reference sequence). V lost 8 bases, J lost 1 base, and 7 bases stayed unmatched. CDR3 sequence reads: CASRTGTVNTGELFF. CDR3 nucleotides: TGTGCCAGCCGCACCGGGACAGTGAACACCGGGGAGCTGTTTTTT.

This clonotype was picked up many times. The chain uses TRBV7-8 and TRBJ1-1, with TRBD1 identical over 9 bases. This CDR3 spans 15 amino acids. Trimming at V came to 7 bases and at J to 7 bases, leaving 13 bases not matched to a gene. In germline, CDR1 is SGHVS, CDR2 FQNEAQ. CDR3 nucleotides: TGTGCCAGCATCCCAATTACGGGACAGGGCAGTGAAGCTTTCTTT. Translation: CASIPITGQGSEAFF.

The chain couples TRBV7-8 to TRBJ2-5, with TRBD2 identical over 8 bases. The CDR3 sequence is 14 residues long. CDR1 SGHVS and CDR2 FQNEAQ come from the germline V gene. V lost 5 bases and J lost 5; bases outside the gene matches: 7. CDR3 in amino acids: CASSARTSWETQYF. The CDR3 DNA reads TGTGCCAGCAGCGCCCGGACTAGCTGGGAGACCCAGTACTTC.

This clonotype was seen more than once but under ten times. The J gene is TRBJ2-3, the V gene TRBV29-1; 7 bases are a match to TRBD2. CDR1 is SQVTM and CDR2 is ANQGSEA in the germline V gene. The CDR3 length is 11 residues. V dropped 8 bases and J dropped 6; count of bases not matched to a gene: 5. The CDR3, as DNA: TGCAGCCTCACTAGCGACGATACGCAGTATTTT. Translation: CSLTSDDTQYF.